The 29 T cell receptor beta chains presented below share a single source sample, sequenced in a study of blood T cell repertoires in COVID-19. Libraries were prepared by immunoSEQ multiplex PCR; TCRdb keeps only in-frame clonotypes and omits some of them. The sample holds roughly 230,000 clones, 84% seen once. Sequencing used PBMCs or T cells enriched from blood (not recorded which). The origin of the receptors is a man in his fifties who had recovered from COVID-19.

The CDR3 region has the DNA TGTGCCAGCAGCTTATCTCGCCTAAGCGGCACTGAAGCTTTCTTT. Amino acid sequence: CASSLSRLSGTEAFF. The V call is TRBV7-3, the J call TRBJ1-1; D gene ambiguous. Germline CDR1 and CDR2: SGHTA and FQGTGA. The CDR3 covers 15 residues. Trimming shortened V by 2 bases and J by 4 bases, and 14 bases separated the two germline ends.

This chain connects TRBV4-2 to TRBJ2-1; 12 bases align to TRBD2. V shed 0 bases and J 7 bases; nucleotides not matched to a gene: 13. The germline V gene encodes CDR1 LGHNA and CDR2 YNFKEQ. The length of the CDR3 is 19 residues. The CDR3 is CASSQETPFLAGGKNEQFF. The CDR3 DNA follows: TGTGCCAGCAGCCAAGAAACCCCCTTCCTAGCGGGAGGGAAAAATGAGCAGTTCTTC.

The chain uses TRBV7-8 and TRBJ1-5; D is perhaps TRBD1 (5 bases). V was pared by 5 bases and J by 4 bases, with 12 bases between. The CDR3 is 14 residues long. Germline V gene data show CDR1 as SGHVS and CDR2 as FQNEAQ. CDR3 sequence: CASSAQGGNQPQHF. In nucleotides, the CDR3 is TGTGCCAGCAGCGCTCAGGGTGGGAATCAGCCCCAGCATTTT.

The chain uses TRBV5-5 and TRBJ1-2, with D maybe TRBD1 (6 bases). Germline assignment: CDR1 SGHKS and CDR2 YYEKEE (reference sequence). CDR3 length equals 12 residues. V lost 0 bases, J lost 6 bases, and 6 bases lay in between. CDR3 coding DNA: TGTGCCAGCAGCTTGGAGGGGGATGGCTACACCTTC. Translating it yields CASSLEGDGYTF.

The CDR3, as DNA: TGTGCCAGCTTCACAGGGATAGAGGCTGAAGCTTTCTTT. It codes for CASFTGIEAEAFF. The V call is TRBV18, the J call TRBJ1-1, with D possibly TRBD1 on 6 matching bases. The CDR3 sequence is 13 residues long. Trimming removed 7 bases at V and 6 bases at J, with 15 bases between. CDR1 and CDR2 (germline): KGHSH, LQKENI. Complete variable domain (other parts from reference TRBV18 and TRBJ1-1): NAGVMQNPRHLVRRRGQEARLRCSPMKGHSHVYWYRQLPEEGLKFMVYLQKENIIDESGMPKERFSAEFPKEGPSILRIQQVVRGDSAAYFCASFTGIEAEAFFGQGTRLTVV.

The chain combines TRBV7-2 with TRBJ2-7, with D unresolved. The germline gives CDR1 SGHTA, CDR2 FQGNSA. V was pared by 6 bases and J by 2 bases, with 11 bases between. This CDR3 spans 13 amino acids. The CDR3 DNA sequence: TGTGCCAGCAGTACAGTAATCACCTACGAGCAGTACTTC. This sequence encodes CASSTVITYEQYF.

As regards this clone: At the DNA level, this CDR3 is encoded by other sequences in the same sample as well. The DNA of the CDR3 is TGCGCCAGCAGCTTGGCAGGGGGTACTAATGAAAAACTGTTTTTT. It translates to CASSLAGGTNEKLFF. The rearrangement joins TRBV5-1 to TRBJ1-4, with 7 positions matching TRBD1. Germline CDR1 and CDR2: SGHRS and YFSETQ. There are 15 residues in the CDR3. J was trimmed by 2 bases and V by 0 bases; bases with no gene match: 1.

The chain carries TRBV7-9 and TRBJ1-5; D may be TRBD1 (6 bases). The CDR3 has 15 residues. The V gene lost 5 bases and the J gene lost 3 bases, with 14 bases spanning the gap. CDR1 is SEHNR and CDR2 is FQNEAQ in the germline V gene (reference sequence). CDR3 protein: CASSPGQSDNQPQHF. CDR3 nucleotide sequence: TGTGCCAGCAGCCCTGGACAGTCCGACAATCAGCCCCAGCATTTT.

V and J are TRBV7-2 and TRBJ2-3; TRBD2 aligns across 10 bases. Germline V gives CDR1 SGHTA, CDR2 FQGNSA. The CDR3 runs to 16 residues. J lost 1 base, V lost 3 bases, and 4 bases had no gene match. CDR3 sequence reads: CASSFSGGSRTDTQYF. CDR3 DNA: TGTGCCAGCAGCTTTAGCGGGGGGTCCCGCACAGATACGCAGTATTTT.

This chain connects TRBV21-1 to TRBJ2-7; the tabulated D call, TRBD1, remains unverified against the DNA. TRBV21-1 is flagged as a pseudogene. The CDR3 extends over 14 amino acids. CDR3 protein: CARPGTGGYYEQYF. The CDR3 DNA sequence: TGTGCCCGCCCCGGGACAGGGGGGTACTACGAGCAGTACTTC.

The chain links TRBV7-2 to TRBJ2-7; 8 nucleotides line up with TRBD1. V lost 3 bases to trimming and J lost 5 bases; unmatched junction nucleotides: 9. CDR3 length: 15 amino acids. The V gene's germline CDR1 is SGHTA and CDR2 FQGNSA. CDR3 nucleotides: TGTGCCAGCAGCTTCCCCGACAGGGGACGGAACGAGCAGTACTTC. This translates into CASSFPDRGRNEQYF.

The genes are TRBV3-1 (or the pseudogene TRBV3-2) and TRBJ2-7; D gene ambiguous. The CDR3 contains 13 residues. V lost 0 bases, J lost 7 bases, and 10 bases lay in between. CDR1 is LGHDT and CDR2 is YNNKEL in the germline V gene (reference sequence). CDR3 nucleotides: TGTGCCAGCAGCCAAGAGCTAGTCCGGGAGCAGTACTTC. Its protein is CASSQELVREQYF.

The J gene is TRBJ2-3, the V gene TRBV7-6; 10 nucleotides align to TRBD2. The CDR3 runs 17 residues. In germline, CDR1 is SGHVS, CDR2 FNYEAQ. J was trimmed by 4 bases and V by 5 bases; bases with no gene match: 12. The CDR3: CASSPVVSGRTADTQYF. The DNA for the CDR3 is TGTGCCAGCAGCCCCGTTGTTAGCGGGAGGACCGCAGATACGCAGTATTTT. The full variable domain, rest sourced from reference TRBV7-6 and TRBJ2-3, is GAGVSQSPRYKVTKRGQDVALRCDPISGHVSLYWYRQALGQGPEFLTYFNYEAQQDKSGLPNDRFSAERPEGSISTLTIQRTEQRDSAMYRCASSPVVSGRTADTQYFGPGTRLTVL.

The V and J genes are TRBV28 and TRBJ2-1, with 8 bases fitting TRBD2. Trimming took 5 bases from V and 6 from J; bases not matched to a gene: 9. The CDR3 covers 15 residues. Germline V gene lookup returns CDR1 MDHEN and CDR2 SYDVKM. In DNA form, the CDR3 reads TGTGCCAGCAGTACGCGACTAGCGCACCTCAATGAGCAGTTCTTC. Its translation: CASSTRLAHLNEQFF.

V is TRBV5-1 and J is TRBJ2-7; 9 bases map to TRBD1. Germline V gives CDR1 SGHRS, CDR2 YFSETQ. V lost 4 bases, J lost 2 bases, and 7 bases stayed unmatched. The CDR3 spans 15 residues. The CDR3: CASSPRQGDPYEQYF. In nucleotides, the CDR3 is TGCGCCAGCAGCCCAAGACAGGGGGACCCCTACGAGCAGTACTTC. The full variable domain, with the rest looked up from reference TRBV5-1 and TRBJ2-7, is KAGVTQTPRYLIKTRGQQVTLSCSPISGHRSVSWYQQTPGQGLQFLFEYFSETQRNKGNFPGRFSGRQFSNSRSEMNVSTLELGDSALYLCASSPRQGDPYEQYFGPGTRLTVT.

The chain has TRBV5-1 and TRBJ1-2, with D unclear. Per the germline V gene, CDR1 is SGHRS and CDR2 is YFSETQ. Trimming pared 4 bases from V and 6 bases from J, leaving 13 bases between. This CDR3 is built from 13 residues. The CDR3 sequence: CASSPDVRDGYTF. The CDR3 DNA is TGCGCCAGCAGCCCGGACGTGAGGGATGGCTACACCTTC.

The chain uses TRBV4-2 and TRBJ1-1, with a possible D match to TRBD1 (5 bases). Trimming took off 0 bases at V and 3 bases at J, with 8 bases between the two ends. CDR1 and CDR2 (germline): LGHNA, YNFKEQ. The CDR3 totals 14 residues. The CDR3 protein is CASSQDRGYTEAFF. The CDR3 DNA is TGTGCCAGCAGCCAAGATCGGGGGTACACTGAAGCTTTCTTT.

CDR3 region: CASSLGLADQETQYF. CDR3 in DNA: TGTGCCAGCAGTTTGGGGCTAGCGGACCAAGAGACCCAGTACTTC. This chain connects TRBV28 to TRBJ2-5; TRBD2 matches 7 bases. This CDR3 is built from 15 residues. Trimming cost V 3 bases and J 0 bases; bases outside gene matches: 4. CDR1 and CDR2 (germline): MDHEN, SYDVKM.

This chain connects TRBV18 to TRBJ2-7; 7 nucleotides align to TRBD1. The V gene end was trimmed by 3 bases and the J gene end by 6 bases; junction bases not matched to a gene: 5. Germline CDR1 KGHSH, CDR2 LQKENI. The CDR3 has 13 residues. CDR3 DNA: TGTGCCAGCTCACCGGGGCCAGGGGGCGAGCAGTACTTC. Its protein product is CASSPGPGGEQYF. Together with reference TRBV18 and TRBJ2-7, the CDR3 gives the full variable domain: NAGVMQNPRHLVRRRGQEARLRCSPMKGHSHVYWYRQLPEEGLKFMVYLQKENIIDESGMPKERFSAEFPKEGPSILRIQQVVRGDSAAYFCASSPGPGGEQYFGPGTRLTVT.

The genes are TRBV27 and TRBJ1-1; no clear D. Trimming took 0 bases from V and 0 from J, leaving 8 bases between them. The V gene's germline CDR1 is MNHEY and CDR2 SMNVEV (reference sequence). The CDR3 is 15 amino acids. This CDR3 is CASSLSNRVNTEAFF. In DNA, the CDR3 is TGTGCCAGCAGTTTATCGAACCGAGTGAACACTGAAGCTTTCTTT.

V usage is TRBV10-3 and J usage is TRBJ1-5; D may be TRBD1 (5 bases). The CDR3 is 14 residues long. V was shortened by 0 bases and J by 8 bases, with 11 bases between the two germline ends. In germline, CDR1 is ENHRY, CDR2 SYGVKD. In nucleotides, the CDR3 is TGTGCCATCAGTGAGTCGAAGGGGATGGAGCCCCAGCATTTT. It translates to CAISESKGMEPQHF.

The V and J genes are TRBV18 and TRBJ2-3; D unresolved. The germline CDR1 and CDR2 sequences are KGHSH and LQKENI. The CDR3 is 12 residues long. Trimming left V 5 bases short and J 6 bases short, with 9 bases between. Here the CDR3 DNA reads TGTGCCAGCTCATGGCCCTGGGATACGCAGTATTTT. Translation: CASSWPWDTQYF.

This clone has more than one count but fewer than ten. The chain uses TRBV5-1 and TRBJ1-2; D uncertain. V lost 0 bases, J lost 9 bases, and 12 bases lay in between. The CDR3 length is 13 residues. The germline gives CDR1 SGHRS, CDR2 YFSETQ. The CDR3 DNA reads as TGCGCCAGCAGCTTGGATCCGATTCAGAGCTACACCTTC. Translating gives CASSLDPIQSYTF.

The V and J genes are TRBV19 and TRBJ1-2, with 7 bases identical to TRBD1. V lost 6 bases and J lost 4; bases outside the gene matches: 5. Germline values: CDR1 LNHDA, CDR2 SQIVND (reference sequence). CDR3 length: 13 residues. CDR3 sequence: CASRPDRAYGYTF. DNA of the CDR3: TGTGCCAGTAGACCCGACAGGGCCTATGGCTACACCTTC.

This chain links TRBV2 with TRBJ1-2; 8 nucleotides align to TRBD1. The CDR3 covers 12 residues. V shed 8 bases and J 3 bases; nucleotides not matched to a gene: 2. In germline, CDR1 is SNHLY, CDR2 FYNNEI. CDR3 in DNA: TGTGCCAGCGGGGGACAGGACTATGGCTACACCTTC. It encodes CASGGQDYGYTF.

Note on this clone: Being one base from a much bigger clone, this may be a read error. This chain uses TRBV2 with TRBJ1-2; tentatively, D is TRBD1 (6 bases). Germline V lookup: CDR1 SNHLY, CDR2 FYNNEI. Trimming took off 4 bases at V and 4 bases at J, with 7 bases between the two ends. The CDR3 sequence is 12 residues long. The CDR3 DNA reads as TGTGCCAGCAGTGGGGACACCTATGGCTACACCTTC. Amino acid sequence: CASSGDTYGYTF.

This clone was detected a few times. The chain has TRBV10-3 and TRBJ2-7; D call uncertain. Per germline, CDR1 ENHRY and CDR2 SYGVKD. This CDR3 is 12 amino acids long. V lost 6 bases and J 3 bases, leaving 9 bases between the germline ends. The CDR3 nucleotides read TGTGCCATCAGCTCCCTTAACTACGAGCAGTACTTC. Residues: CAISSLNYEQYF.

This chain uses TRBV2 with TRBJ2-7; D gene unclear. The CDR3 spans 11 residues. Trimming took off 3 bases at V and 7 bases at J, with 7 bases between the two ends. CDR1 and CDR2 from the germline V gene are SNHLY and FYNNEI. The chain's CDR3 is CASSDPQEQYF. The CDR3 nucleotides are TGTGCCAGCAGTGACCCCCAAGAGCAGTACTTC.

The gene calls are TRBV5-1 and TRBJ2-7, with TRBD1 matching over 8 bases. V lost 1 base to trimming and J lost 2 bases; unmatched junction nucleotides: 5. Per germline, CDR1 SGHRS and CDR2 YFSETQ. The CDR3 sequence is 15 residues long. CDR3 region: CASSLLQGVAYEQYF. CDR3 sequence (DNA): TGCGCCAGCAGCTTGTTACAGGGGGTCGCCTACGAGCAGTACTTC.